The 10 T cell receptor beta chains presented below share a single source sample, sequenced in a study of T cell repertoires in cytomegalovirus infection. TCRdb analysed the reads with MiXCR anew, one entry per CDR3 protein. The sample lists under 800,000 distinct CDR3 sequences, approximately 25% occurring once. The sequenced sample consisted of CD8+ T cells from PBMCs. The receptors were sampled from a human donor in good health (CMV status not recorded). Some clones in this sample may be carry-over from other donors' samples.

V is TRBV20-1 and J is TRBJ2-7; D is tentatively TRBD1 or TRBD2 (6 bases each). CDR3 length equals 15 residues. Deletions cut 1 base from V and 2 bases from J, with 15 bases between. Germline-derived CDR1 and CDR2 are DFQATT and SNEGSKA (reference sequence). The chain's CDR3 is CSARGGAGSTYEQYF. Written as DNA, the CDR3 is TGCAGTGCTAGAGGGGGGGCAGGGAGTACCTACGAGCAGTACTTC.

V usage is TRBV7-9 and J usage is TRBJ2-2; 11 nucleotides agree with TRBD2. Germline CDR1 and CDR2: SEHNR and FQNEAQ (reference sequence). V trimming: 4 bases; J trimming: 3 bases; junction bases outside the gene matches: 4. The CDR3 sequence is 16 residues long. The CDR3 DNA sequence: TGTGCCAGCAGCTGGGGGACTAGCGGACACACCGGGGAGCTGTTTTTT. This sequence encodes CASSWGTSGHTGELFF.

The table lists this clonotype with a few counts. This chain connects TRBV29-1 to TRBJ2-1; D might be TRBD2 (5 bases). Germline V gene sequence: CDR1 SQVTM, CDR2 ANQGSEA. The CDR3 has 14 residues. V lost 5 bases and J lost 4, with 15 bases in between. CDR3 in amino acids: CSVNGLEDYNEQFF. The CDR3 DNA sequence: TGCAGCGTTAATGGGTTGGAGGATTACAATGAGCAGTTCTTC.

This rearrangement joins TRBV28 to TRBJ1-4; D gene unclear. The CDR3 has 17 residues. V lost 6 bases, J lost 0 bases, and 17 bases lay in between. The germline CDR1 and CDR2 sequences are MDHEN and SYDVKM. CDR3 protein: CASSLLFGFATNEKLFF. In nucleotides, the CDR3 is TGTGCCAGCAGCCTACTGTTCGGGTTTGCAACTAATGAAAAACTGTTTTTT.

This clonotype was observed a handful of times. The chain recombines TRBV29-1 with TRBJ2-2, with D possibly being TRBD1 (6 bases). Germline loops: CDR1 SQVTM, CDR2 ANQGSEA. The ends were cut back, 4 bases at V and 5 bases at J, with 11 bases in the middle. CDR3 length: 13 residues. The CDR3 bases are TGCAGCGTTGCGAGGGGGTCGACCGGGGAGCTGTTTTTT. It translates to CSVARGSTGELFF.

This clonotype was recorded at least ten times. As DNA, the CDR3 is TGTGCCAGCAGCTTAGGAGAAGAGCAGTACTTC. Translated: CASSLGEEQYF. This chain joins TRBV7-6 and TRBJ2-7; D uncertain. The CDR3 loop spans 11 amino acids. V was trimmed by 1 base and J by 7 bases, leaving 5 bases between them. The germline V gene has CDR1 SGHVS and CDR2 FNYEAQ. The whole variable domain, filled in from reference TRBV7-6 and TRBJ2-7, reads GAGVSQSPRYKVTKRGQDVALRCDPISGHVSLYWYRQALGQGPEFLTYFNYEAQQDKSGLPNDRFSAERPEGSISTLTIQRTEQRDSAMYRCASSLGEEQYFGPGTRLTVT.

This clonotype has only a few counts. V and J are TRBV28 and TRBJ2-7; D might be TRBD1 or TRBD2, each matching 5 bases. The ends were cut back, 8 bases at V and 2 bases at J, with 13 bases in the middle. From germline, CDR1 is MDHEN and CDR2 SYDVKM. The CDR3 is 13 residues long. The CDR3 DNA reads TGTGCCAGCGGGGCGGGCGGAACCTACGAGCAGTACGTC. This translates into CASGAGGTYEQYV.

This rearrangement joins TRBV6-6 to TRBJ1-1, with 9 bases fitting TRBD1. This CDR3 contains 16 residues. Germline loops: CDR1 MNHNY, CDR2 SVGAGI (reference sequence). V trimming: 4 bases; J trimming: 1 base; junction bases outside the gene matches: 7. CDR3 region: CASSSTPGQGNTEAFF. CDR3 DNA: TGTGCCAGCAGTTCCACCCCGGGACAGGGGAACACTGAAGCTTTCTTT.

This clonotype was seen ten or more times. The rearrangement uses TRBV7-6 and TRBJ2-7; D possibly corresponds to TRBD1 (6 bases). The V gene lost 5 bases and the J gene lost 2 bases, with 16 bases spanning the gap. The germline V gene has CDR1 SGHVS and CDR2 FNYEAQ. The CDR3 contains 15 residues. For the CDR3, the DNA is TGTGCCAGCAGCCCTACAGGGTCTGGGCCCTACGAGCAGTACGTC. Its protein product is CASSPTGSGPYEQYV.

This clonotype occurred a few times. The chain joins TRBV27 to TRBJ2-5, with 7 bases lining up with TRBD1. Trimming removed 2 bases from V and 8 bases from J; junction bases left unmatched: 11. The CDR3 has 15 residues. Germline lookup yields CDR1 MNHEY and CDR2 SMNVEV (reference sequence). CDR3 in amino acids: CASSLPHTDRDTQYF. CDR3 sequence (DNA): TGTGCCAGCAGTTTACCACATACCGACAGGGATACCCAGTACTTC.